A single sample is the source of the 18 T cell receptor beta chains below, sequenced in a study of T-cell reconstitution after alpha-beta-depleted transplantation in children. Unique molecular identifiers tagged the TCRbeta library. MiXCR was run by TCRdb on the PCR reads, yielding one entry per CDR3 protein. Of about 100,000 distinct CDR3 sequences listed, 5.5% to 7% are singletons. Sequencing was performed on PBMCs, mostly from graft donor cells, taken 360 days after TCRalphabeta/CD19-depleted stem cell transplant. The receptors were gathered from a male patient aged 2-15 years who had a stem cell transplant for acute lymphoblastic leukemia, so the T cells may come from the graft donor.

This clonotype was picked up a small number of times. The rearrangement uses TRBV7-3 and TRBJ2-1; TRBD2 might be the D (6 bases). Trimming took 3 bases from V and 0 from J, leaving 18 bases between them. CDR1 and CDR2 (germline): SGHTA, FQGTGA. The CDR3 is made up of 18 amino acids. CDR3 amino acids: CASSLPKGAGFSYNEQFF. The CDR3, as DNA: TGTGCCAGCAGCTTGCCCAAGGGAGCGGGCTTCTCCTACAATGAGCAGTTCTTC. Combining the CDR3 with reference TRBV7-3 and TRBJ2-1 gives the whole variable domain GAGVSQTPSNKVTEKGKYVELRCDPISGHTALYWYRQSLGQGPEFLIYFQGTGAADDSGLPNDRFFAVRPEGSVSTLKIQRTERGDSAVYLCASSLPKGAGFSYNEQFFGPGTRLTVL.

This clonotype occurred a few times. The chain recombines TRBV6-2 or TRBV6-3 with TRBJ2-2, with 9 bases lining up with TRBD1. CDR3 length: 16 residues. Germline assignment: CDR1 MNHEY and CDR2 SVGEGT. V was pared by 2 bases and J by 7 bases, with 8 bases of the junction left unmatched. CDR3 sequence: CASSYPLWTGVGELFF. CDR3 in DNA: TGTGCCAGCAGTTACCCCCTCTGGACAGGGGTCGGGGAGCTGTTTTTT.

This clonotype was seen a few times. The CDR3 is CASSLGTSYTQYF. The DNA of the CDR3 is TGTGCCAGCAGTTTAGGGACTAGCTATACGCAGTATTTT. The chain has TRBV12-3 or TRBV12-4 and TRBJ2-3; 8 positions match TRBD2. The CDR3 covers 13 residues. The V segment lost 1 base and the J segment 7 bases; nucleotides outside the gene matches: 1.

Ten or more counts support this clonotype. CDR3 region: CASTLGASDGYTF. CDR3 coding DNA: TGTGCCAGCACTTTGGGGGCCAGCGATGGCTACACCTTC. V is TRBV12-3 or TRBV12-4 and J is TRBJ1-2; D is perhaps TRBD1 (6 bases). The V end was cut by 7 bases, the J end by 6 bases, with 15 bases between. The length of the CDR3 is 13 residues.

This clonotype was seen ten or more times. This sequence joins TRBV12-3 or TRBV12-4 and TRBJ1-6; unclear D gene. The V gene lost 5 bases and the J gene lost 12 bases, with 14 bases spanning the gap. The CDR3 has 13 amino acids. CDR3 sequence: CASSGGPREPLHF. In DNA form, the CDR3 reads TGTGCCAGCAGTGGCGGGCCGCGCGAACCCCTCCACTTT.

This clonotype was observed at least ten times. This chain joins TRBV12-3 or TRBV12-4 and TRBJ2-1; a weak D match, TRBD2 (6 bases). The V end was cut by 5 bases, the J end by 0 bases, with 20 bases between. The CDR3 contains 18 residues. CDR3 sequence: CASSRPRLVKSSYNEQFF. The CDR3 coding sequence is TGTGCCAGCAGTCGACCTAGACTAGTAAAAAGCTCCTACAATGAGCAGTTCTTC.

Many counts were recorded for this clonotype. The chain is built from TRBV21-1 and TRBJ2-5; TRBD1 was called by the table and not checked on the DNA. TRBV21-1 is a listed pseudogene. The CDR3 consists of 17 residues. CDR3 amino acids: CASSYRGRGIGVETQYF. The DNA for the CDR3 is TGTGCCAGTTCCTACCGAGGAAGGGGGATAGGGGTAGAGACCCAGTACTTC.

The chain carries TRBV28 and TRBJ2-7; 8 bases align to TRBD1. This CDR3 is built from 14 residues. J gave up 4 bases and V 6 bases, and 8 bases lay outside the gene matches. Germline CDR1 MDHEN, CDR2 SYDVKM. The CDR3 reads CASSMTGVGYEQYF. CDR3 in DNA: TGTGCCAGCAGCATGACAGGGGTTGGGTACGAGCAGTACTTC.

V usage is TRBV3-1 and J usage is TRBJ1-1; D is unclear. Germline-derived CDR1 and CDR2 are LGHDT and YNNKEL (reference sequence). V lost 4 bases to trimming and J lost 3 bases, with 12 bases between them. The CDR3 runs to 14 residues. The DNA for the CDR3 is TGTGCCAGCAGCCCAGGCCCCGGGCACACTGAAGCTTTCTTT. Its protein product is CASSPGPGHTEAFF.

This clonotype was recorded many times. One junction end disagrees with the germline gene, perhaps due to a read error. The chain has TRBV7-7 and TRBJ2-1, with D unresolved. The germline CDR1 and CDR2 sequences are SSHAT and FNYEAQ (reference sequence). CDR3 length: 12 amino acids. DNA for the CDR3: TGTGCTAGCAGAGGTTCCCCCGTTGAGCAGTTCTTC. It is translated as CASRGSPVEQFF.

This clonotype was detected many times. This chain connects TRBV6-5 to TRBJ1-2; D not resolved. This CDR3 spans 13 amino acids. The germline V gene has CDR1 MNHEY and CDR2 SVGAGI. V lost 6 bases, J lost 8 bases, and 16 bases lay in between. The CDR3 sequence: CASSPRYPQGYTF. The CDR3 DNA reads TGTGCCAGCAGCCCCCGGTATCCTCAGGGCTACACCTTC.

The chain uses TRBV5-1 and TRBJ2-7; D remains unclear. From germline, CDR1 is SGHRS and CDR2 YFSETQ. CDR3 size: 12 residues. With 2 bases removed from V and 5 bases from J, the gap between germline ends came to 8 bases. The CDR3 DNA follows: TGCGCCAGCAGCTTACTGTTCAACGAGCAGTACTTC. It yields the protein CASSLLFNEQYF. The full variable domain, in which reference TRBV5-1 and TRBJ2-7 provide the parts outside the CDR3, is KAGVTQTPRYLIKTRGQQVTLSCSPISGHRSVSWYQQTPGQGLQFLFEYFSETQRNKGNFPGRFSGRQFSNSRSEMNVSTLELGDSALYLCASSLLFNEQYFGPGTRLTVT.

Many counts were recorded for this clonotype. J is TRBJ2-5 and V is TRBV25-1, with no clear D. This CDR3 comprises 13 residues. Trimming pared 4 bases from V and 5 bases from J, leaving 11 bases between. The germline V gene encodes CDR1 MGHDK and CDR2 SYGVNS. Here the CDR3 reads CASSGHSRETQYF. The CDR3 DNA follows: TGTGCCAGCAGTGGGCACTCTAGGGAGACCCAGTACTTC.

J is TRBJ2-5 and V is TRBV20-1; the match to TRBD1 covers 7 bases. Trimming cost V 3 bases and J 5 bases; bases outside gene matches: 12. CDR3 length equals 15 residues. Germline CDR1 reads DFQATT; CDR2 reads SNEGSKA (reference sequence). The CDR3 loop is CSASQVKGAGETQYF. The DNA of the CDR3 is TGCAGTGCTAGTCAGGTCAAGGGGGCGGGTGAGACCCAGTACTTC.

The V gene is TRBV3-1, the J gene TRBJ2-5; 10 bases map to TRBD2. In germline, CDR1 is LGHDT, CDR2 YNNKEL (reference sequence). The CDR3 spans 15 residues. V lost 4 bases, J lost 1 base, and 3 bases stayed unmatched. DNA for the CDR3: TGTGCCAGCAGCCCCGGACTAGCGGTCCAAGAGACCCAGTACTTC. The encoded protein is CASSPGLAVQETQYF.

This clonotype was counted between two and nine times. V gene TRBV4-2 combines with J gene TRBJ2-2, with 8 positions matching TRBD2. Germline CDR1 LGHNA, CDR2 YNFKEQ. With V trimmed by 0 bases and J by 0 bases, 3 bases remained unmatched. The CDR3 has 17 amino acids. CDR3 in DNA: TGTGCCAGCAGCCAAGACTTAGCGGGGACGAACACCGGGGAGCTGTTTTTT. It translates to CASSQDLAGTNTGELFF.

The rearrangement joins TRBV7-6 to TRBJ2-2, with TRBD2 identical over 11 bases. Germline V gene data show CDR1 as SGHVS and CDR2 as FNYEAQ. Trimming removed 2 bases from V and 5 bases from J; junction bases left unmatched: 1. This CDR3 spans 15 amino acids. The CDR3 protein is CASSLTSGRTGELFF. The CDR3 bases are TGTGCCAGCAGCTTAACTAGCGGGAGAACCGGGGAGCTGTTTTTT.

This clonotype was recorded many times. For the CDR3, the DNA is TGCGCCAGCAGCTTGGAAAGACAGGGGAAAGCTTTCTTT. This sequence encodes CASSLERQGKAFF. The rearrangement uses TRBV5-1 and TRBJ1-1, with 8 bases that match TRBD1. CDR1 and CDR2 (germline): SGHRS, YFSETQ. V shed 0 bases and J 9 bases; nucleotides not matched to a gene: 4. This CDR3 has 13 residues.